This entry features one T cell receptor beta chain sequence. Its antigen is not known. PCR primers comprised 60 Vbeta and 13 Jbeta primers. Per the original data handling: Unique TCR beta chains numbered approximately 80 million in a later analysis, with approximately 10 million shared. Assay: immunoSEQ multiplex PCR; the TCRdb copy retains only in-frame clones and omits some. V and J calls and clone size come straight from that table; D and trimming were deduced from the DNA. Found here are 100,000 to 120,000 clones, about 69% of them singletons; the top ten hold around 1.2%. Those who donated were healthy bone marrow donors. The data derive from a study of cytomegalovirus exposure and HLA in healthy donors. Study context: Unique TCRs numbering approximately 81 million, obtained from HLA-typed donors, made up an early data release. Study-wide results and limits: Many donors carried some public TCRs, although rarity characterized most TCR sequences.

Material: PBMCs. The receptor's source is a man in his forties in good health and CMV-seronegative.

The CDR3 DNA sequence: TGTGCCTGGAGTGTAAGTTTCCGCAGATACAATGAGCAGTTCTTC. Translating gives CAWSVSFRRYNEQFF. The rearrangement uses TRBV30 and TRBJ2-1; D is ambiguous. From germline, CDR1 is GTSNPN and CDR2 SVGIG (reference sequence). The CDR3 is 15 residues long. Trimming left V 0 bases short and J 4 bases short, with 13 bases between. Looking up the rest from reference TRBV30 and TRBJ2-1 gives the full variable domain: SQTIHQWPATLVQPVGSPLSLECTVEGTSNPNLYWYRQAAGRGLQLLFYSVGIGQISSEVPQNLSASRPQDRQFILSSKKLLLSDSGFYLCAWSVSFRRYNEQFFGPGTRLTVL.